This T cell receptor (beta chain) was identified during a study of blood T cells in healthy people across ages. This CDR3 is 16 amino acids long. Germline V gene lookup returns CDR1 SGHVS and CDR2 FQNEAQ. V trimming: 0 bases; J trimming: 7 bases; junction bases outside the gene matches: 4. With a J-beta primer mix and a sample-barcoded 5' primer, a second PCR ran about 7 to 12 cycles. Each cDNA molecule, via a template-switch adaptor with 12 random nucleotides, was tagged. Every individual sample yielded 2.5 million or more paired-end reads (each containing CDR3). TCRdb re-called the 5' RACE reads through MiXCR, storing one row per CDR3 protein. The sample gives about 1.5 million distinct CDR3 sequences, approximately 42% of which show up once; 4% is in the top ten. Total RNA was isolated from each sample in quantities of at least 5 micrograms.

The chain uses TRBV7-8 and TRBJ2-1, with TRBD2 matching over 12 bases. The sample consisted of blood. The TCR comes from a young woman in good health. The DNA of the CDR3 is TGTGCCAGCAGCTTAGCGAGACTAGCGGGAGTGAATGAGCAGTTCTTC. Protein product: CASSLARLAGVNEQFF.